This T cell receptor (beta chain) comes out of a study of Ad26.COV2.S vaccination and SARS-CoV-2 variants. Clones were sequenced by immunoSEQ multiplex PCR, and TCRdb holds only the in-frame ones, with some missing. The sample lists about 370,000 clones, approximately 86% occurring once. Treatment reported: over 15 received Ad26.COV2.S at low or high dose, single or two shots; roughly 5 received placebo; per-sample allocation not given. It was on day 63 after the first vaccine or placebo injection that samples were taken. V lost 2 bases and J 0 bases, leaving 16 bases between the germline ends. CDR1 is MNHEY, CDR2 SMNVEV, per germline (reference sequence). The CDR3 sequence is 17 residues long.

The TCR sequence derives from a person between 18 and 60 years old who received the Ad26.COV2.S COVID-19 vaccine or a placebo. This specimen was peripheral blood, taken in a trial of Ad26.COV2.S vaccine versus placebo. This chain uses TRBV27 with TRBJ1-1, with D uncertain. CDR3 coding DNA: TGTGCCAGCAGTTTAGCCTCTTGGGAGCGTCTGAACACTGAAGCTTTCTTT. Residues: CASSLASWERLNTEAFF.